This is a list of T cell receptor beta chains from one sample in a study of blood T cells in healthy people across ages. MiXCR, run by TCRdb on the 5' RACE reads, gives a single entry per CDR3 protein. This table holds about 800,000 distinct CDR3 sequences, about half found once. Material: blood. These receptor sequences come from a man older than 75 in good health. Both conserved end residues are part of each CDR3. Fields, in order: D gene, clone size, V gene, J gene, CDR3 DNA, CDR3 protein. The D gene is left open where the match is weak. Clone size is given for some rows only: seen once, a few or many times, or a class if the clone is expanded.

D gene: -; clone size: -; V gene: TRBV29-1; J gene: TRBJ1-1; CDR3 DNA: TGCAGCGTTGCGGGGCAGTCATTTACGGGGAACACTGAAGCTTTCTTT; CDR3 protein: CSVAGQSFTGNTEAFF
D gene: -; clone size: few; V gene: TRBV12-3/TRBV12-4; J gene: TRBJ2-2; CDR3 DNA: TGTGCCAGCAAACAACAGGGAGCTTACACCGGGGAGTTGTTTTTT; CDR3 protein: CASKQQGAYTGELFF
D gene: TRBD1; clone size: -; V gene: TRBV7-2; J gene: TRBJ1-2; CDR3 DNA: TGTGCCAGCAGCCCGCCGGGACAGCGATCCTATGGCTACACCTTC; CDR3 protein: CASSPPGQRSYGYTF
D gene: -; clone size: -; V gene: TRBV10-3; J gene: TRBJ2-4; CDR3 DNA: TGTGCCATCAGCCCCACCTTAGGGGCCAAAAACATTCAGTACTTC; CDR3 protein: CAISPTLGAKNIQYF
D gene: TRBD1; clone size: -; V gene: TRBV2; J gene: TRBJ2-2; CDR3 DNA: TGTGCCGGCAGTGAGGTCAGGGGGCAGGTCGGGGAGCTGTTTTTT; CDR3 protein: CAGSEVRGQVGELFF
D gene: -; clone size: -; V gene: TRBV28; J gene: TRBJ1-3; CDR3 DNA: TGTGCCAGCAGTCGTCCGGCCCGACGGGGGAACACCATATATTTT; CDR3 protein: CASSRPARRGNTIYF
D gene: -; clone size: few; V gene: TRBV5-6; J gene: TRBJ1-2; CDR3 DNA: TGTGCCAGCAGCTCATACCAAGCCCGACACTATGGCTACACCTTC; CDR3 protein: CASSSYQARHYGYTF
D gene: -; clone size: -; V gene: TRBV4-1; J gene: TRBJ2-7; CDR3 DNA: TGCGCCAGCAGCCAAGAAGCGAACATCGGCTACGAGCAGTACTTC; CDR3 protein: CASSQEANIGYEQYF
D gene: TRBD2; clone size: many; V gene: TRBV6-2/TRBV6-3; J gene: TRBJ2-5; CDR3 DNA: TGTGCCAGCAACGACGGGACTAGCGGGAGTGAGACCCAGTACTTC; CDR3 protein: CASNDGTSGSETQYF
D gene: -; clone size: few; V gene: TRBV2; J gene: TRBJ1-2; CDR3 DNA: TGTGCCAGCAGTGGACAGAGATATGGCTACACCTTC; CDR3 protein: CASSGQRYGYTF
D gene: -; clone size: -; V gene: TRBV20-1; J gene: TRBJ2-5; CDR3 DNA: TGCAGTGCTAGAGATTGGGACCAGGGTTGGGAAGAGACCCAGTACTTC; CDR3 protein: CSARDWDQGWEETQYF
D gene: -; clone size: -; V gene: TRBV20-1; J gene: TRBJ1-1; CDR3 DNA: TGCAGTGCGAGCCCACCCACTGAAGCTTTCTTT; CDR3 protein: CSASPPTEAFF
D gene: TRBD2; clone size: few; V gene: TRBV4-3; J gene: TRBJ2-1; CDR3 DNA: TGCGCCAGCAGCCAAAAGTCCTCCGGGACTAGCGGGAGATCGGTCTACAATGAGCAGTTCTTC; CDR3 protein: CASSQKSSGTSGRSVYNEQFF
D gene: -; clone size: -; V gene: TRBV7-3; J gene: TRBJ2-5; CDR3 DNA: TGTGCCAGCAGCGCCCACTCGGGAAGGGGGGAGACCCAGTACTTC; CDR3 protein: CASSAHSGRGETQYF
D gene: TRBD1; clone size: -; V gene: TRBV28; J gene: TRBJ2-7; CDR3 DNA: TGTGCCAGCAGCTCCACAGGGGCGTTGCGCGAGCAGTACTTC; CDR3 protein: CASSSTGALREQYF
D gene: -; clone size: few; V gene: TRBV27; J gene: TRBJ2-7; CDR3 DNA: TGTGCCAGCAGTTCCCAGGGGTGCGAGCAGTACTTC; CDR3 protein: CASSSQGCEQYF
D gene: TRBD1; clone size: few; V gene: TRBV7-2; J gene: TRBJ2-1; CDR3 DNA: TGTGCCAGCAGCTTAGTCGGGGACAGCTACAATGAGCAGTTCTTC; CDR3 protein: CASSLVGDSYNEQFF
D gene: -; clone size: -; V gene: TRBV5-1; J gene: TRBJ2-7; CDR3 DNA: TGCGCCAGCAGCTTGCCCAGGGGTAGAAACAATGAGCAGTACTTC; CDR3 protein: CASSLPRGRNNEQYF
D gene: TRBD2; clone size: few; V gene: TRBV5-1; J gene: TRBJ2-1; CDR3 DNA: TGCGCCAGCAGCTTGGTTACTAGCGGGACCCGGTTCTTC; CDR3 protein: CASSLVTSGTRFF
D gene: TRBD2; clone size: -; V gene: TRBV5-6; J gene: TRBJ2-7; CDR3 DNA: TGTGCCAGCAGCAAAAAAATAGGGACTAGCGGGAGGGCCGAGCAGTACTTC; CDR3 protein: CASSKKIGTSGRAEQYF
D gene: TRBD1; clone size: few; V gene: TRBV4-1; J gene: TRBJ1-2; CDR3 DNA: TGCGCCAGCAGCCAAGCCTCCGGGACAGGGGCTGGCTACACCTTC; CDR3 protein: CASSQASGTGAGYTF
D gene: TRBD2; clone size: -; V gene: TRBV7-2; J gene: TRBJ2-1; CDR3 DNA: TGTGCCAGCAGTCCGGGACTAGCGGGAGAGTTTCAGTTCTTC; CDR3 protein: CASSPGLAGEFQFF
D gene: -; clone size: few; V gene: TRBV5-5; J gene: TRBJ1-1; CDR3 DNA: TGTGCCAGCAGCTTGGCCGGGGTACCTGAAGCTTTCTTT; CDR3 protein: CASSLAGVPEAFF
D gene: -; clone size: -; V gene: TRBV7-2; J gene: TRBJ2-5; CDR3 DNA: TGTGCCAGCAGCTTAGCGCGGCGGGACGTGAGTGAGCAGTACTTC; CDR3 protein: CASSLARRDVSEQYF
D gene: -; clone size: -; V gene: TRBV7-2; J gene: TRBJ2-1; CDR3 DNA: TGTGCCAGCAGCTTAGGAGGGTATGAGCGGTTCTTC; CDR3 protein: CASSLGGYERFF
D gene: TRBD1; clone size: few; V gene: TRBV29-1; J gene: TRBJ2-7; CDR3 DNA: TGCAGCGTGGGACAGGGGAACAGCTACGAGCAGTACTTC; CDR3 protein: CSVGQGNSYEQYF
D gene: -; clone size: -; V gene: TRBV20-1; J gene: TRBJ2-7; CDR3 DNA: TGCAGTGCTAGAGCTGTGGGCAAAAGCTCCTACGAGCAGTACTTC; CDR3 protein: CSARAVGKSSYEQYF